This TCR beta chain is drawn from a study of T cells in Graves' hyperthyroidism and ophthalmopathy. Turning to the study itself: The blood sample was taken at first diagnosis, before treatment began. Notes on the study in general: Appearing also in blood were most of the thyroid clonotypes expanded above 0.001.

From germline, CDR1 is LGHNA and CDR2 YNFKEQ. The V end lost 0 bases, the J end lost 8 bases, and 8 bases lay between the germline ends. This CDR3 is 13 amino acids long. As to this clonotype: Its antigen remains unidentified.

The source material, RNA transcripts, was used to amplify TCR beta CDR3 regions. In the first-round RT-PCR of the TCR CDR3, the HTBI primer set was used. TCRdb called the multiplex PCR reads again in MiXCR, with one record for every CDR3 protein. This table has a few hundred thousand distinct CDR3 sequences, about 14% appearing once. V and J are TRBV4-2 and TRBJ2-1; no definite D call. The material sequenced was blood. The clonotype comes from a woman in her twenties or thirties with Graves' ophthalmopathy. CDR3 sequence: CASSQDEGYEQFF. The CDR3 nucleotides read TGTGCCAGCAGCCAAGATGAAGGCTATGAGCAGTTCTTC.